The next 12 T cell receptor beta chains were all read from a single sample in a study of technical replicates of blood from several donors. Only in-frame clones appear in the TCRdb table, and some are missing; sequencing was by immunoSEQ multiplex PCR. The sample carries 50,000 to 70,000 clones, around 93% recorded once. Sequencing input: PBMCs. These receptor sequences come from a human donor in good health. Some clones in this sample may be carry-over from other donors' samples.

The CDR3 region is CATSTTGEGEKLFF. The CDR3 DNA reads as TGTGCCACCAGCACGACAGGGGAAGGTGAAAAACTGTTTTTT. The V gene is TRBV15, the J gene TRBJ1-4, with 8 bases identical to TRBD1. V trimming: 4 bases; J trimming: 7 bases; junction bases outside the gene matches: 5. CDR3 size: 14 residues. Germline CDR1 and CDR2: LNHNV and YYDKDF (reference sequence). The full variable domain, rest sourced from reference TRBV15 and TRBJ1-4, is DAMVIQNPRYQVTQFGKPVTLSCSQTLNHNVMYWYQQKSSQAPKLLFHYYDKDFNNEADTPDNFQSRRPNTSFCFLDIRSPGLGDTAMYLCATSTTGEGEKLFFGSGTQLSVL.

CDR3 in DNA: TGTGCCAGCAGTTCGCGGGGCTTTAATTCACCCCTCCACTTT. Its protein product is CASSSRGFNSPLHF. J is TRBJ1-6 and V is TRBV6-5; perhaps TRBD1 as D (5 bases). The germline CDR1 and CDR2 sequences are MNHEY and SVGAGI. The CDR3 totals 14 residues. V gave up 4 bases and J gave up 6 bases, with 10 bases separating them.

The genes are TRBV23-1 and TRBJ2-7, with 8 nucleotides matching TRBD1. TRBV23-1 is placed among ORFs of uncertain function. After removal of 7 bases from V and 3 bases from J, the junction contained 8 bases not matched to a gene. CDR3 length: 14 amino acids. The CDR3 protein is CASNSGQGYYEQYF. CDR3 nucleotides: TGCGCCAGCAACTCCGGACAGGGCTACTACGAGCAGTACTTC.

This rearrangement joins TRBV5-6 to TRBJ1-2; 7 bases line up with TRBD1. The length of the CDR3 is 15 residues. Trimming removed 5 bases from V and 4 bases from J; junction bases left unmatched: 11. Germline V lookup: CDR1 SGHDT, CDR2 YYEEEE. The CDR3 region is CASRRETGQSYGYTF. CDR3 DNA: TGTGCCAGCAGACGGGAGACGGGACAGAGCTATGGCTACACCTTC.

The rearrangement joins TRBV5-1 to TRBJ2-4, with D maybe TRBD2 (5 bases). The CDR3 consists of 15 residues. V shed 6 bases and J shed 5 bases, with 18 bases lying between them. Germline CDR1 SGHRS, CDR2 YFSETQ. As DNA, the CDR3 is TGCGCCAGCACCGAAGCAGGAGGTCGGGAAAACATTCAGTACTTC. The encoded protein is CASTEAGGRENIQYF. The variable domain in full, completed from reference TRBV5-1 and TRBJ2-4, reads KAGVTQTPRYLIKTRGQQVTLSCSPISGHRSVSWYQQTPGQGLQFLFEYFSETQRNKGNFPGRFSGRQFSNSRSEMNVSTLELGDSALYLCASTEAGGRENIQYFGAGTRLSVL.

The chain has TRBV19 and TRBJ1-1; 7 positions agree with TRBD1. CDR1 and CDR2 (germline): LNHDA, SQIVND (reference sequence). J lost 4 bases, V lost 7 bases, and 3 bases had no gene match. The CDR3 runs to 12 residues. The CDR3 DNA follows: TGTGCCAGTACCCCAGGGGGCACTGAAGCTTTCTTT. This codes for CASTPGGTEAFF.

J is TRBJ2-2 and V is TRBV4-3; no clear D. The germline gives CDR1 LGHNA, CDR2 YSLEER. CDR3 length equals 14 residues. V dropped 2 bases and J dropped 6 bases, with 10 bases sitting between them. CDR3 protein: CASSQQWRPGELFF. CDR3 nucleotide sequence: TGCGCCAGCAGCCAACAGTGGCGGCCCGGGGAGCTGTTTTTT.

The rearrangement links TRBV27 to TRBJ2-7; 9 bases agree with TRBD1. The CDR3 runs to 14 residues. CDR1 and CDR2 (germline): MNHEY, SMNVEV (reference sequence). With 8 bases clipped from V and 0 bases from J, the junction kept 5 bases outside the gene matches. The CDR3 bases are TGTGCCAGCCGACCGGGACAGGGCTCCTACGAGCAGTACTTC. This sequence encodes CASRPGQGSYEQYF.

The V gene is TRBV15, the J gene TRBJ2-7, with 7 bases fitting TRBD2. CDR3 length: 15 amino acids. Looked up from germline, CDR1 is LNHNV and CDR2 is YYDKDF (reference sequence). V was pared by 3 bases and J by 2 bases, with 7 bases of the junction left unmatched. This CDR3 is CATSSGGGGAYEQYF. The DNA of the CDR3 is TGTGCCACCAGCAGTGGGGGGGGAGGGGCCTACGAGCAGTACTTC.

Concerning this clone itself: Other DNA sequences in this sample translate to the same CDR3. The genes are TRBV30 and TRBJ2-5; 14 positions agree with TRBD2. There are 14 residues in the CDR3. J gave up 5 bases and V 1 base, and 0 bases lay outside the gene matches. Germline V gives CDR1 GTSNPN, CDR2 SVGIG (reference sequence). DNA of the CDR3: TGTGCCTGGAGTGGACTAGCGGGAGGGGAGACCCAGTACTTC. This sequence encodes CAWSGLAGGETQYF. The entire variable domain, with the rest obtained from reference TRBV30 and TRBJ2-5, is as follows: SQTIHQWPATLVQPVGSPLSLECTVEGTSNPNLYWYRQAAGRGLQLLFYSVGIGQISSEVPQNLSASRPQDRQFILSSKKLLLSDSGFYLCAWSGLAGGETQYFGPGTRLLVL.

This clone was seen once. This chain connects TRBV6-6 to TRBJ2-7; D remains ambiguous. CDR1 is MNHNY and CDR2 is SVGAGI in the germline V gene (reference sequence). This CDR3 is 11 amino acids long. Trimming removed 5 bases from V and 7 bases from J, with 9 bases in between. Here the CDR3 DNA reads TGTGCCAGCAGTGGTCGAGCGGAGCAGTACTTC. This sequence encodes CASSGRAEQYF.

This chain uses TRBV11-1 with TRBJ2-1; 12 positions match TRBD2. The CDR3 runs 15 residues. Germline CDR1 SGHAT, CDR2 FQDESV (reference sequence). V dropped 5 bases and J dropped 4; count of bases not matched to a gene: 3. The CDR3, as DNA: TGTGCCAGCAGCCGGCTAGCGGGAGGGTACAATGAGCAGTTCTTC. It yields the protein CASSRLAGGYNEQFF. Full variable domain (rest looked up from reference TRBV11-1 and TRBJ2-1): EAEVAQSPRYKITEKSQAVAFWCDPISGHATLYWYRQILGQGPELLVQFQDESVVDDSQLPKDRFSAERLKGVDSTLKIQPAELGDSAMYLCASSRLAGGYNEQFFGPGTRLTVL.